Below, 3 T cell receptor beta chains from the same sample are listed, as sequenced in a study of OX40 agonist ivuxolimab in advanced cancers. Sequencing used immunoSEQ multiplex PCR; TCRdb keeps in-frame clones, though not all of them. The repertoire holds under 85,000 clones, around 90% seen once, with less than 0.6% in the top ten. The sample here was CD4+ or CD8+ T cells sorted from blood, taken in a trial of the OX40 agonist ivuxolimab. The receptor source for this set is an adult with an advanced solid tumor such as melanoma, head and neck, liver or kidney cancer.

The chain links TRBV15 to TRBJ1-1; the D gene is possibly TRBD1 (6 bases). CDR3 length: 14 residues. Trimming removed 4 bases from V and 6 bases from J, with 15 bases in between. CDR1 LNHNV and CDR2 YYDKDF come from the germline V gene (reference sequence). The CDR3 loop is CATSTTKQGSEAFF. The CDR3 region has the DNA TGTGCCACCAGCACTACCAAACAGGGATCTGAAGCTTTCTTT.

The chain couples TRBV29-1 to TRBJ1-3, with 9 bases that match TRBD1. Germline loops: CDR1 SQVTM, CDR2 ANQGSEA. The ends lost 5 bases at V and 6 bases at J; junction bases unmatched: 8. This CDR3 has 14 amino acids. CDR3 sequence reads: CSVITRTGENTIYF. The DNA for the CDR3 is TGCAGCGTTATAACCCGGACAGGGGAAAACACCATATATTTT. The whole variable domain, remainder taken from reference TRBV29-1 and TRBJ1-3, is SAVISQKPSRDICQRGTSLTIQCQVDSQVTMMFWYRQQPGQSLTLIATANQGSEATYESGFVIDKFPISRPNLTFSTLTVSNMSPEDSSIYLCSVITRTGENTIYFGEGSWLTVV.

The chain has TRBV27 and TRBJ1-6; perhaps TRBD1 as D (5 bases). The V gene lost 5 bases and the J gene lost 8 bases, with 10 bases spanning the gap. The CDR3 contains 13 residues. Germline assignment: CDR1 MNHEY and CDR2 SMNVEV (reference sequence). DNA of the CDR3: TGTGCCAGCAGTCGGGACGGCTATTCACCCCTCCACTTT. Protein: CASSRDGYSPLHF.